The T cell receptor beta chain under discussion was sequenced for a study of T cells in Graves' hyperthyroidism and ophthalmopathy. The overall study: Sampling of peripheral blood happened at initial diagnosis, prior to any treatment.

Findings and caveats of the study: In blood, most of the thyroid clonotypes expanded above 0.001 were also present.

This clonotype was detected many times. Its matching antigen is unknown. This CDR3 has 13 amino acids. Trimming pared 5 bases from V and 4 bases from J, leaving 9 bases between. Germline V gives CDR1 SGHAT, CDR2 FQDESV (reference sequence). Using RNA transcripts as the source, TCR beta CDR3 regions were amplified. The HTBI primer set served for first-round RT-PCR of the TCR CDR3. TCRdb reanalysed the multiplex PCR reads using MiXCR and keeps one entry per CDR3 protein. The repertoire holds about 200,000 distinct CDR3 sequences, around a sixth seen once, with about half in the top ten. Any patient presenting with uncontrolled infection, other autoimmune disease, pregnancy or lactation was left out.

The origin of this receptor is a woman aged 45-60 years with Graves' hyperthyroidism. The material sequenced was blood. The chain recombines TRBV11-1 with TRBJ2-1, with D possibly TRBD2 on 6 matching bases. The DNA of the CDR3 is TGTGCCAGCAGCCGCAGCGGGTACAATGAGCAGTTCTTC. This codes for CASSRSGYNEQFF.